The rows below give T cell receptor beta chains drawn from one sample of a study of blood T cell repertoires in COVID-19. The table came from immunoSEQ multiplex PCR; TCRdb's copy has only in-frame clones and leaves some out. The sample lists about 200,000 clones; 92% were seen once. Source material: peripheral blood. These receptors all come from a man aged 60-69 years with COVID-19, enrolled during active disease. The CDR3 runs from the conserved cysteine through the conserved F or W. D genes are given only for firm matches. Rows give clone size only sometimes, using once, few, many, or a class for an expanded clone.

D,J,V,size,DNA,CDR3
-,TRBJ1-1,TRBV6-5,once,TGTGCCAGCAGTTACCAACCCGACAGTGCCAACCGGGAAGCTTTCTTT,CASSYQPDSANREAFF
-,TRBJ2-5,TRBV5-1,-,TGCGCCAGCAGCTTGATACCGGGCGGGGAGACCCAGTACTTC,CASSLIPGGETQYF
TRBD1,TRBJ2-7,TRBV3-1/TRBV3-2,once,TGTGCCAGCAGCCCTACAGGGGTCGGGGTGTACGAGCAGTACTTC,CASSPTGVGVYEQYF
-,TRBJ1-3,TRBV6-6,once,TGTGCCAGCAGTTACCAGGGGTCCATATATTTT,CASSYQGSIYF
-,TRBJ2-1,TRBV11-2,-,TGTGCCAGCAGCTTACAAACATACAATGAGCAGTTCTTC,CASSLQTYNEQFF
TRBD1,TRBJ2-7,TRBV4-2,-,TGTGCCAGCAGCCAACCGGGACAGGGGGCTTACGAGCAGTACTTC,CASSQPGQGAYEQYF
-,TRBJ2-1,TRBV7-3,-,TGTGCCAGCAGCTCCGACAGCTACAATGAGCAGTTCTTC,CASSSDSYNEQFF
TRBD1,TRBJ1-6,TRBV3-1/TRBV3-2,-,TGTGCCAGCAGCCAAGATCCAAGAGGGGGCCTTTCACCCCTCCACTTT,CASSQDPRGGLSPLHF
TRBD2,TRBJ2-3,TRBV19,-,TGTGCCAGTAGTCCAGCAGGACTAGCGGGAGGAACGGGCACAGATACGCAGTATTTT,CASSPAGLAGGTGTDTQYF
TRBD1,TRBJ2-5,TRBV6-1,-,TGTGCCAGCAGTGAATTGACAGGGATACAAGAGACCCAGTACTTC,CASSELTGIQETQYF
TRBD1,TRBJ2-5,TRBV25-1,-,TGTGCCAGCGGGGACAGCTTGAGGGAGACCCAGTACTTC,CASGDSLRETQYF
TRBD2,TRBJ2-7,TRBV5-4,-,TGTGCCAGCAGCCCTCGGACTAGCGGGAAAACCTACGAGCAGTACTTC,CASSPRTSGKTYEQYF
TRBD2,TRBJ2-7,TRBV6-5,-,TGTGCCAGCAGTTTCTCCGGGACTAGCGGCGAGCAGTACTTC,CASSFSGTSGEQYF
TRBD1,TRBJ2-7,TRBV28,-,TGTGCCAGCAGTTTAACCGGGACAGGGAGCTACGAGCAGTACTTC,CASSLTGTGSYEQYF
-,TRBJ1-5,TRBV6-5,once,TGTGCCAGCAGCGCGGCGTATAGCAATCAGCCCCAGCATTTT,CASSAAYSNQPQHF
-,TRBJ2-2,TRBV7-9,-,TGTGCCAGCAGCCCCCAGGGTAGGAACACCGGGGAGCTGTTTTTT,CASSPQGRNTGELFF
TRBD1,TRBJ1-2,TRBV29-1,-,TGCAGCGGAGGACAGGGGGTCGGCTACACCTTC,CSGGQGVGYTF
-,TRBJ1-3,TRBV4-3,-,TGCGCCAGCAGCCAAACATCAGGGCGAGGGGGCTCTGGAAACACCATATATTTT,CASSQTSGRGGSGNTIYF
TRBD2,TRBJ2-3,TRBV5-8,-,TGTGCCAGCAGCTCCCCGGGACTACCCACAGATACGCAGTATTTT,CASSSPGLPTDTQYF
-,TRBJ2-7,TRBV18,-,TGTGCCAGCTCACCTAAACAGACCCTCTCCTACGAGCAGTACTTC,CASSPKQTLSYEQYF
-,TRBJ2-7,TRBV10-3,-,TGTGCCATCAGTGAGGCAGGCTACGAGCAGTACTTC,CAISEAGYEQYF
-,TRBJ2-5,TRBV12-3/TRBV12-4,-,TGTGCCAGCAGTTTAGGGGCGGGGGAGACCCAGTACTTC,CASSLGAGETQYF
TRBD1,TRBJ1-5,TRBV3-1/TRBV3-2,-,TGTGCCAGCAGCCTGACAGGGACTAGCCAGCCCCAGCATTTT,CASSLTGTSQPQHF
-,TRBJ2-7,TRBV7-6,-,TGTGCCAGCAGTCCTACAGGGAGTAGAGGCGAGCAGTACTTC,CASSPTGSRGEQYF
-,TRBJ1-1,TRBV9,-,TGTGCCAGCAGCGTAGTTCCTCGGAACACTGAAGCTTTCTTT,CASSVVPRNTEAFF
TRBD2,TRBJ2-1,TRBV7-3,-,TGTGCCAGCAGCCCCATGGGACTAGCGGAATACAATGAGCAGTTCTTC,CASSPMGLAEYNEQFF
-,TRBJ1-3,TRBV9,-,TGTGCCAGCAGCGTAGGAGGGTGGAACACCATATATTTT,CASSVGGWNTIYF
TRBD1,TRBJ1-3,TRBV4-2,-,TGTGCCAGCAGCCAAGTCGGGGACAGGGAGGACACCATATATTTT,CASSQVGDREDTIYF
-,TRBJ2-7,TRBV14,-,TGTGCCAGCAGCCAAGATTCCAGGGAAATGGGGGAGCAGTACTTC,CASSQDSREMGEQYF
TRBD1,TRBJ1-5,TRBV30,-,TGTGCCTGGAGGGCACAGGGGCTCAGCAATCAGCCCCAGCATTTT,CAWRAQGLSNQPQHF
TRBD1,TRBJ2-2,TRBV19,once,TGTGCCAGTAGCCTGACAGGGGGCCTTATCACCGGGGAGCTGTTTTTT,CASSLTGGLITGELFF
-,TRBJ1-5,TRBV5-8,-,TGTGCCAGCAGCTCTGGGAGGATTAGCAATCAGCCCCAGCATTTT,CASSSGRISNQPQHF
-,TRBJ2-7,TRBV2,-,TGTGCCAGCAGTGAATCCTATTACGAGCAGTACTTC,CASSESYYEQYF
-,TRBJ1-6,TRBV27,-,TGTGCCAGCAGTTTGGGGGGGGCGCGGATACATAATTCACCCCTCCACTTT,CASSLGGARIHNSPLHF
TRBD1,TRBJ2-2,TRBV6-5,-,TGTGCCAGCAGTTCCAAGGGGGCCTCGAACACCGGGGAGCTGTTTTTT,CASSSKGASNTGELFF